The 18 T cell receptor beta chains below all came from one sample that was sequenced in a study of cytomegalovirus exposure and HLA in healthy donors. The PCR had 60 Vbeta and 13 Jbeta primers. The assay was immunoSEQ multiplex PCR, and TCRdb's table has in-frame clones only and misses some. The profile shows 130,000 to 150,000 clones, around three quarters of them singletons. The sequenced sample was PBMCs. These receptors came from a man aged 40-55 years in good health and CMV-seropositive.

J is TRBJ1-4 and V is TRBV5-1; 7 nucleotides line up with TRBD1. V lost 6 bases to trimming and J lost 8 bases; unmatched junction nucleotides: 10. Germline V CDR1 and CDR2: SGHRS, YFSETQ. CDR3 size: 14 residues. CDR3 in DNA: TGCGCCAGCACCTTAGCAGGGGGGAAAGAAAAACTGTTTTTT. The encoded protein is CASTLAGGKEKLFF.

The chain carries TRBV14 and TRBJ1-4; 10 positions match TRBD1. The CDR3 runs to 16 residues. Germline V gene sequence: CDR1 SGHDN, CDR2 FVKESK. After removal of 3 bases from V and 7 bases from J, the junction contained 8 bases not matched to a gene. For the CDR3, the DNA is TGTGCCAGCAGCCAGGATCCGGGACAGGGGAGTGAAAAACTGTTTTTT. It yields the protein CASSQDPGQGSEKLFF. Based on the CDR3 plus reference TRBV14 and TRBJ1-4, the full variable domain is EAGVTQFPSHSVIEKGQTVTLRCDPISGHDNLYWYRRVMGKEIKFLLHFVKESKQDESGMPNNRFLAERTGGTYSTLKVQPAELEDSGVYFCASSQDPGQGSEKLFFGSGTQLSVL.

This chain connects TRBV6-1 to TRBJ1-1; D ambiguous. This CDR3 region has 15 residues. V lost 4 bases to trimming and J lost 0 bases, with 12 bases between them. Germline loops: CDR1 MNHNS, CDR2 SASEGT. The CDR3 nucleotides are TGTGCCAGCAGTGGTACGGTCATATTGAACACTGAAGCTTTCTTT. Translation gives CASSGTVILNTEAFF.

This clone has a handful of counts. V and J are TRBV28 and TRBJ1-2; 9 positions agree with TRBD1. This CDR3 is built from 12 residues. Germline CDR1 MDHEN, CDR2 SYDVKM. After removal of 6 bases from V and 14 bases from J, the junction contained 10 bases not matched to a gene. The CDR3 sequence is CASSPGTGLPTF. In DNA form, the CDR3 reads TGTGCCAGCAGCCCCGGGACAGGGTTGCCAACCTTC.

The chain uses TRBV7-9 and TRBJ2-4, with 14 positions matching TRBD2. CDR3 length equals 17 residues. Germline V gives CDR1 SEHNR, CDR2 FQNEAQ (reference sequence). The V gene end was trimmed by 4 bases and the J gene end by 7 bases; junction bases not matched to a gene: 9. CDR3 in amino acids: CASSYGTSGRISNIQYF. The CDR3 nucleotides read TGTGCCAGCAGCTACGGGACTAGCGGGAGAATATCGAACATTCAGTACTTC.

CDR3 sequence: CASIDRDRNIQYF. In DNA, the CDR3 is TGTGCCAGCATCGACAGGGACCGAAACATTCAGTACTTC. The chain combines TRBV5-4 with TRBJ2-4; 7 bases match TRBD1. Germline CDR1 is SGHNT and CDR2 is YYREEE (reference sequence). The CDR3 runs to 13 residues. The J segment lost 6 bases and the V segment lost 6 bases, leaving 6 bases of the junction unmatched.

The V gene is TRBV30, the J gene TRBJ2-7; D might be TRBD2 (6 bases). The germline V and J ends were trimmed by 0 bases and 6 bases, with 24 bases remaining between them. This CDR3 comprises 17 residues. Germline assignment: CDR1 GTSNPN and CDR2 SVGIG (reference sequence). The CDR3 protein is CAWSVPRWEASEGEQYF. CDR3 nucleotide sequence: TGTGCCTGGAGTGTACCCCGATGGGAGGCCTCGGAGGGCGAGCAGTACTTC. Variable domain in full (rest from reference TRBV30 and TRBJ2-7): SQTIHQWPATLVQPVGSPLSLECTVEGTSNPNLYWYRQAAGRGLQLLFYSVGIGQISSEVPQNLSASRPQDRQFILSSKKLLLSDSGFYLCAWSVPRWEASEGEQYFGPGTRLTVT.

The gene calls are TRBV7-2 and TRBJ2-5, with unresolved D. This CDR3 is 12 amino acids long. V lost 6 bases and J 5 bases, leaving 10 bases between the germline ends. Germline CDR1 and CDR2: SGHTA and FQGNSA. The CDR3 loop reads CASRGPGETQYF. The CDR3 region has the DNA TGTGCCAGCAGGGGCCCTGGGGAGACCCAGTACTTC.

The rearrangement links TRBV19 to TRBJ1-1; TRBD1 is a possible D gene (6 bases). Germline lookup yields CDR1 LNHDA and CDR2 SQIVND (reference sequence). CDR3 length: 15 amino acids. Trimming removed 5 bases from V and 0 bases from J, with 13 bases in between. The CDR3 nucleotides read TGTGCCAGTAGTCTGCCAGGGGTATTGAACACTGAAGCTTTCTTT. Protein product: CASSLPGVLNTEAFF.

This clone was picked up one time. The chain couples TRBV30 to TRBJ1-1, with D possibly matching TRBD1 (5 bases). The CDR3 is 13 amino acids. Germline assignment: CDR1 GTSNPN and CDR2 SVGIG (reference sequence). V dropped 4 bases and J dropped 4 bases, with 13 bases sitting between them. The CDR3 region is CAWKYWGSTEAFF. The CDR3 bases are TGTGCCTGGAAATATTGGGGCTCCACTGAAGCTTTCTTT.

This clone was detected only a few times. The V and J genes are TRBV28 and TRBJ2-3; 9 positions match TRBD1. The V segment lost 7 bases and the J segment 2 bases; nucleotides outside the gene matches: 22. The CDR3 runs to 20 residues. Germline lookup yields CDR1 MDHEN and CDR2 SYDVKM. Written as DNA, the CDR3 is TGTGCCAGCAACTCGCCCCCAGGTTTCATCCGGACAGGGGCCACAGATACGCAGTATTTT. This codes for CASNSPPGFIRTGATDTQYF.

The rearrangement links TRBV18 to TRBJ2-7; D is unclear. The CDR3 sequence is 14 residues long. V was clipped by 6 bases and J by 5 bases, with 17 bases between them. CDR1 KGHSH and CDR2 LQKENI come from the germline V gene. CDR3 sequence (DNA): TGTGCCAGCTCCCGGAGTTCGGATGTCGACGAGCAGTACTTC. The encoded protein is CASSRSSDVDEQYF.

The CDR3 here is CASSAVTGGRYEQYF. The CDR3 nucleotides are TGTGCCAGCAGTGCTGTAACAGGGGGCCGCTACGAGCAGTACTTC. The chain uses TRBV2 and TRBJ2-7; 9 positions match TRBD1. There are 15 residues in the CDR3. The V gene's germline CDR1 is SNHLY and CDR2 FYNNEI. The ends lost 4 bases at V and 3 bases at J; junction bases unmatched: 7.

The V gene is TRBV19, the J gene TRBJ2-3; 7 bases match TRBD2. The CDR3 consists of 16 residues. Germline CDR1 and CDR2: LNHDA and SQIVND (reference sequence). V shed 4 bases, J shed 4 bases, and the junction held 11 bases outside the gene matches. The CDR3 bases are TGTGCCAGTAGTAGGGCTCCTCGGGAGGTCGCAGATACGCAGTATTTT. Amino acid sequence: CASSRAPREVADTQYF.

This chain's CDR3 is CASRYQSSYNSPLHF. The CDR3 DNA is TGTGCCAGCCGGTATCAAAGCTCCTATAATTCACCCCTCCACTTT. This rearrangement joins TRBV2 to TRBJ1-6; D gene ambiguous. The germline V and J ends were trimmed by 8 bases and 0 bases, with 11 bases remaining between them. This CDR3 comprises 15 residues. Germline CDR1 SNHLY, CDR2 FYNNEI.

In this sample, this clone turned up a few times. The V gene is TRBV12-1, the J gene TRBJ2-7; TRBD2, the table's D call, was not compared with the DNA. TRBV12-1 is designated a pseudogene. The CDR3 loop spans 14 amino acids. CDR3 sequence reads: CASSLPGGAGEQYF. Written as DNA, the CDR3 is TGTGCCAGCAGCCTACCCGGGGGGGCAGGGGAGCAGTACTTC.

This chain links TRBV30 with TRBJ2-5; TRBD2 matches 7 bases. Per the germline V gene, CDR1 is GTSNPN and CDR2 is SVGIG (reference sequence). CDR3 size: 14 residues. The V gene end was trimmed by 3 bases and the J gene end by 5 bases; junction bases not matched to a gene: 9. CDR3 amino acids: CAWRPGGLVETQYF. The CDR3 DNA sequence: TGTGCCTGGAGACCGGGCGGACTAGTGGAGACCCAGTACTTC.

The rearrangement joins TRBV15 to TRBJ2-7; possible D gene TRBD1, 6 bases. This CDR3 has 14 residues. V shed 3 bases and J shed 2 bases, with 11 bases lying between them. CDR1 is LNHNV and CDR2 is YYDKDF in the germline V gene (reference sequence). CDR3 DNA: TGTGCCACCAGCAGGGACAGTGGGACCTACGAGCAGTACTTC. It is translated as CATSRDSGTYEQYF.